This T cell receptor (beta chain) derives from a study of tissue T cells after allogeneic stem cell transplantation. Details on this clone: Germline and genes here are mouse. With the read ending 1 residue before the CDR3 end, the germline J gene is used to fill in that end.

Germline trimming cut 6 bases from V and 6 bases from J; bases unmatched to any gene: 4. The CDR3 runs to 14 residues. CDR1 is SNHLY and CDR2 is FYNGKV in the germline V gene (reference sequence). The time point here: mouse harvest day 14 after allogeneic transplant. The graft held 10^6 splenic CD5+ T cells and 10^7 T-cell-depleted bone marrow cells. Profiling relied on immunoSEQ multiplex PCR, and the TCRdb table lists in-frame clones only, not all of them. Found here are roughly 5,000 clones, about 41% of them singletons; the top ten hold about 15%. The sequence was collected from a female BALB/c mouse given C57BL/6 T cells with graft-versus-host disease after an allogeneic hematopoietic cell transplant. The sample was gut tissue. The chain couples TRBV3 to TRBJ2-2; 10 bases map to TRBD1. The CDR3 region is CASSRTGGAGQLYF. The covered CDR3 bases are TGTGCCAGCAGTCGGACAGGGGGGGCCGGGCAGCTCTAC.